This is a list of T cell receptor beta chains from one sample in a study of T cell clonotyping in hematopoietic cell transplantation. Some clones are missing from TCRdb's copy, which holds only in-frame ones; the method was immunoSEQ multiplex PCR. This sample has 16,000 or so clones, with less than 80% found just once. The specimen comprised PBMCs, sampled 30 days after allogeneic stem cell transplant. These receptors originate from a male patient aged 45-60 years who had an allogeneic stem cell transplant from an unrelated donor, so T cells may come from the graft donor. Some clones in this sample may be carry-over from other donors' samples. The CDR3 runs from the conserved cysteine through the conserved F or W. The order of the fields is J gene, V gene, clone size, D gene, CDR3 DNA, CDR3 protein. D genes are given only for firm matches. Where a row states a size, it is once, few, many or the class of an expanded clone; other rows omit it.

J: TRBJ2-3; V: TRBV28; size: .; D: .; DNA: TGTGCCAGCACCGGGGATGGCACAGATACGCAGTATTTT; CDR3: CASTGDGTDTQYF
J: TRBJ2-1; V: TRBV14; size: .; D: .; DNA: TGTGCCAGCAGCCAAGAAAGGGTTGGAGAACAGCAGTTCTTC; CDR3: CASSQERVGEQQFF
J: TRBJ2-5; V: TRBV30; size: .; D: .; DNA: TGTGCCTGGAGTGTAAGCGAGACCCAGTACTTC; CDR3: CAWSVSETQYF
J: TRBJ1-2; V: TRBV28; size: .; D: .; DNA: TGTGCCAGCAGGACGACAGGCTATGGCTACACCTTC; CDR3: CASRTTGYGYTF
J: TRBJ2-1; V: TRBV5-6; size: .; D: .; DNA: TGTGCCAGCAGCTCCCGCCCGGGTGAGCAGTTCTTC; CDR3: CASSSRPGEQFF
J: TRBJ1-5; V: TRBV30; size: .; D: .; DNA: TGTGCCTGGAGTGTACGGGGGGGCAGTCAGCCCCAGCATTTT; CDR3: CAWSVRGGSQPQHF
J: TRBJ1-2; V: TRBV28; size: few; D: TRBD1; DNA: TGTGCCAGCAGACGACAGGGGCGACACTATGGCTACACCTTC; CDR3: CASRRQGRHYGYTF
J: TRBJ1-4; V: TRBV2; size: few; D: .; DNA: TGTGGGTGGGGCGCGGTTGAAAAACTGTTTTTT; CDR3: CGWGAVEKLFF
J: TRBJ1-2; V: TRBV30; size: .; D: TRBD1; DNA: TGTGCCTGGCTCCTTACACAGGGGGCGGGTGGCTACACCTTC; CDR3: CAWLLTQGAGGYTF
J: TRBJ1-6; V: TRBV28; size: few; D: .; DNA: TGTGCCAGCAGTTTGATGGTCGATAATTCACCCCTCCACTTT; CDR3: CASSLMVDNSPLHF
J: TRBJ1-1; V: TRBV7-2; size: .; D: .; DNA: TGTGCCAGCAGCTTCACGACAGGTTCTATTACAATGGGTGAAGCTTTCTTT; CDR3: CASSFTTGSITMGEAFF
J: TRBJ1-1; V: TRBV5-6; size: .; D: TRBD1; DNA: TGTGCCAGCATCGGGACAGGGAACACTGAAGCTTTCTTT; CDR3: CASIGTGNTEAFF
J: TRBJ2-7; V: TRBV7-2; size: .; D: .; DNA: TGTGCCAGCAGGCCTACCCCCGCGGGGGCCAACGAGCAGTACTTC; CDR3: CASRPTPAGANEQYF
J: TRBJ2-3; V: TRBV11-3; size: .; D: .; DNA: TGTGCCAGCAGCTCGCAGGGCGGCACAGATACGCAGTATTTT; CDR3: CASSSQGGTDTQYF
J: TRBJ1-4; V: TRBV29-1; size: .; D: .; DNA: TGCAGCGTTGTACGTCAAAAGGGTGAAAAACTGTTTTTT; CDR3: CSVVRQKGEKLFF
J: TRBJ2-2; V: TRBV28; size: .; D: .; DNA: TGTGCCAGCAGTTTAGTGGGAACCGGGGAGCTGTTTTTT; CDR3: CASSLVGTGELFF
J: TRBJ2-3; V: TRBV6-4; size: .; D: .; DNA: TGTGCCAGCAGTCTCGACAGTTCCACAGATACGCAGTATTTT; CDR3: CASSLDSSTDTQYF